This TCR beta chain derives from a study of shared clonotypes between healthy human individuals. Overall study: CD4 naive cells filled three plates per donor, CD4 memory three, CD8 naive two and CD8 memory one.

The table lists this clone with a count of one. Cells designated naive CD8 were CD45RO-negative and were positively selected for CCR7, with terminally differentiated effector memory CD45RA+ cells excluded. The CDR3 totals 16 residues. Deletions cut 1 base from V and 0 bases from J, with 13 bases between. Looked up from germline, CDR1 is SGHVS and CDR2 is FQNEAQ. At a deep level, the assay was run. Libraries were prepared by immunoSEQ multiplex PCR; TCRdb keeps only in-frame clonotypes and omits some of them. The repertoire consists of about 610,000 clones, with around 96% occurring once and the leading ten covering roughly 0.12%.

This sequence was found in a woman aged 25 to 45 in good health. This chain joins TRBV7-8 and TRBJ2-7, with D unclear. Material for sequencing was naive CD8+ T cells sorted from blood. CDR3 sequence reads: CASSLVGAGSSYEQYF. CDR3 nucleotides: TGTGCCAGCAGCTTAGTTGGAGCCGGCAGCTCCTACGAGCAGTACTTC.